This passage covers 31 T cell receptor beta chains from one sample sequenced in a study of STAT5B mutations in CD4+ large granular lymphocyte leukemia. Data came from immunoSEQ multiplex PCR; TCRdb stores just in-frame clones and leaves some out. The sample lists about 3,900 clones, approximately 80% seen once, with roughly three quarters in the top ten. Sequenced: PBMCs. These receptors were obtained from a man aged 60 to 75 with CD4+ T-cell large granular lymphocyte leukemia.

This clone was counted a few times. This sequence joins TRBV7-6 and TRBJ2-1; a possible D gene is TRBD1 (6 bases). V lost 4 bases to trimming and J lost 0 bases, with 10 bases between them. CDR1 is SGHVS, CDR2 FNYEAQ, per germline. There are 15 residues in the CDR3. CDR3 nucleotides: TGTGCCAGCAGCTCACAGGGTAACTCCTACAATGAGCAGTTCTTC. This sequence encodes CASSSQGNSYNEQFF.

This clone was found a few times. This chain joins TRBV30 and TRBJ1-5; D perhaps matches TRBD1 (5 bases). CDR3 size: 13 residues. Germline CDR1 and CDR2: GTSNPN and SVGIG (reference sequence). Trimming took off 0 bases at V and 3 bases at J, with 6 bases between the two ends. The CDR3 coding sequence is TGTGCCTGGAGTGTGGACAACAATCAGCCCCAGCATTTT. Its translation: CAWSVDNNQPQHF.

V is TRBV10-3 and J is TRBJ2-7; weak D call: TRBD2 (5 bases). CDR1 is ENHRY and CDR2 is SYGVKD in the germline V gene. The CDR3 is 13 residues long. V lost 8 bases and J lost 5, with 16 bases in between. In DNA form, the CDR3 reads TGTGCCATCTATATTGACTATAGCGACGAGCAGTACTTC. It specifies CAIYIDYSDEQYF.

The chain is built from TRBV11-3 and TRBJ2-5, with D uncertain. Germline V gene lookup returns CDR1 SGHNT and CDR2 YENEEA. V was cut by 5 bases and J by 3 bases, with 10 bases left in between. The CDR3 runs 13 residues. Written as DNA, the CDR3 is TGTGCCAGCAGCCGACGCGAGGAAGAGACCCAGTACTTC. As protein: CASSRREEETQYF.

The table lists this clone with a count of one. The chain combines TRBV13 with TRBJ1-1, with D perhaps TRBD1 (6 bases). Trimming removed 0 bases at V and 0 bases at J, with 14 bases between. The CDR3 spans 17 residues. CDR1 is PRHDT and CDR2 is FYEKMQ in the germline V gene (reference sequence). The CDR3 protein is CASSLGATGAMNTEAFF. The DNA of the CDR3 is TGTGCCAGCAGCTTAGGGGCCACGGGGGCCATGAACACTGAAGCTTTCTTT.

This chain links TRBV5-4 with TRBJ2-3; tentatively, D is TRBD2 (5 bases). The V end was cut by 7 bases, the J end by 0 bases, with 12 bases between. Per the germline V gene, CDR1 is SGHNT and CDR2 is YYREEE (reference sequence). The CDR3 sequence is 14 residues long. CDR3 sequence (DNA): TGTGCCAGCCGCGTCCCGGGGAGCACAGATACGCAGTATTTT. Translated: CASRVPGSTDTQYF. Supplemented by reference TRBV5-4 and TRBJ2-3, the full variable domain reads ETGVTQSPTHLIKTRGQQVTLRCSSQSGHNTVSWYQQALGQGPQFIFQYYREEENGRGNFPPRFSGLQFPNYSSELNVNALELDDSALYLCASRVPGSTDTQYFGPGTRLTVL.

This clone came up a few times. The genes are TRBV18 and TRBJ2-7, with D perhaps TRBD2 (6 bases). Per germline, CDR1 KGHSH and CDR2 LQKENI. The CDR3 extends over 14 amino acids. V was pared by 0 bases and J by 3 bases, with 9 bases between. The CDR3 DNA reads TGTGCCAGCTCACCACCTCAGGACTACTACGAGCAGTACTTC. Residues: CASSPPQDYYEQYF.

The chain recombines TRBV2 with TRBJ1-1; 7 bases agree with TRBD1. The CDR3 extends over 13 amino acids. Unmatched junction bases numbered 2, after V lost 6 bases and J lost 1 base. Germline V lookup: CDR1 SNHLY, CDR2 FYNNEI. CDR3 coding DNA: TGTGCCAGCAGCAGGGACAGGAACACTGAAGCTTTCTTT. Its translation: CASSRDRNTEAFF.

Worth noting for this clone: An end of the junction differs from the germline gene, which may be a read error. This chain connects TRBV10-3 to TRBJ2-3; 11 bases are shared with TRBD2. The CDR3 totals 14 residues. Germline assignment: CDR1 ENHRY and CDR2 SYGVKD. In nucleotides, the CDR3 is TGTGCCGTCAGACTAGCGGGGAGCACAGATACGCAGTATTTT. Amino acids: CAVRLAGSTDTQYF.

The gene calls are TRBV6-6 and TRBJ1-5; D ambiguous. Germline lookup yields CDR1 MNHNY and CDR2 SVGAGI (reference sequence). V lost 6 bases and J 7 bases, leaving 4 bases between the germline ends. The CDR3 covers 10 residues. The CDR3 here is CASSVQPQHF. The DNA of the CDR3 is TGTGCCAGCAGCGTGCAGCCCCAGCATTTT.

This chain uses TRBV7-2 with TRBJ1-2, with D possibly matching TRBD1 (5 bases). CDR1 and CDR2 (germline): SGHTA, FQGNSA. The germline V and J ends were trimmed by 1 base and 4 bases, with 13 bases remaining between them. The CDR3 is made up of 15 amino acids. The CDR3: CASSLGGQEPYGYTF. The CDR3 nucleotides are TGTGCCAGCAGCTTAGGGGGCCAGGAACCCTATGGCTACACCTTC.

The chain's CDR3 is CSLGFGANYGYTF. The CDR3 nucleotides read TGCAGCCTGGGTTTTGGTGCTAACTATGGCTACACCTTC. V usage is TRBV29-1 and J usage is TRBJ1-2, with D hard to call. Trimming left V 8 bases short and J 0 bases short, with 13 bases between. The CDR3 extends over 13 amino acids. The germline V gene has CDR1 SQVTM and CDR2 ANQGSEA.

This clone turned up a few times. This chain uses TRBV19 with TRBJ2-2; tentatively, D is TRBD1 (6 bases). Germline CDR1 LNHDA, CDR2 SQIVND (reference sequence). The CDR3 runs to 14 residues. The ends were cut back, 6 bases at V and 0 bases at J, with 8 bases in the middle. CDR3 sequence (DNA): TGTGCCAGTAGGTGGGACACGAACACCGGGGAGCTGTTTTTT. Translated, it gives CASRWDTNTGELFF.

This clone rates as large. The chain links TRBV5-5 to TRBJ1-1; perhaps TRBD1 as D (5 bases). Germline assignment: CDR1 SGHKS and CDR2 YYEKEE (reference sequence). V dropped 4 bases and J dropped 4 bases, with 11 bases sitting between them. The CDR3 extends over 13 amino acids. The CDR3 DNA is TGTGCCAGCAGCATAACAGGCAGCACTGAAGCTTTCTTT. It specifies CASSITGSTEAFF.

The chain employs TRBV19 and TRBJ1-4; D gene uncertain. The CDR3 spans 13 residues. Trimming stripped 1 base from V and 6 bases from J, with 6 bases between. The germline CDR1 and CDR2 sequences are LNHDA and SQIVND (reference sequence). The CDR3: CASSIALDEKLFF. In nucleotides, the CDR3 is TGTGCCAGTAGTATAGCCCTCGATGAAAAACTGTTTTTT.

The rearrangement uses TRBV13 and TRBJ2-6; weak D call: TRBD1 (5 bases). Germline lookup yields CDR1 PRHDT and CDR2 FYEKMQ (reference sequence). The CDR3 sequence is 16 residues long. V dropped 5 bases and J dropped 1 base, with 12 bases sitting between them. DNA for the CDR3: TGTGCCAGCAGCCGGAGCAGGGTTTCTGGGGCCAACGTCCTGACTTTC. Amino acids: CASSRSRVSGANVLTF.

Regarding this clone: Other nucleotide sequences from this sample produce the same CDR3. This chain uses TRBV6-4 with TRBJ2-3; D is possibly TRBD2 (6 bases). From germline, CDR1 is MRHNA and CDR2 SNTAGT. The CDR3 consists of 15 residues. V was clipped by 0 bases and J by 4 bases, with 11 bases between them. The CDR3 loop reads CASSDSGGAADTQYF. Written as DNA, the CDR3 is TGTGCCAGCAGTGACTCTGGCGGGGCGGCAGATACGCAGTATTTT.

CDR3: CASRPLAGAQETQYF. The CDR3 region has the DNA TGCGCCAGCAGACCACTAGCGGGGGCTCAAGAGACCCAGTACTTC. This sequence joins TRBV5-1 and TRBJ2-5; 11 nucleotides line up with TRBD2. The length of the CDR3 is 15 residues. Unmatched junction bases numbered 5, after V lost 5 bases and J lost 2 bases. Germline V gene lookup returns CDR1 SGHRS and CDR2 YFSETQ.

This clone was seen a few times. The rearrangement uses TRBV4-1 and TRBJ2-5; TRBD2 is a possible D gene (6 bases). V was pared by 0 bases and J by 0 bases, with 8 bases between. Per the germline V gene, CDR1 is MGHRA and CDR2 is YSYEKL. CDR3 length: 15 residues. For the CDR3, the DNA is TGCGCCAGCAGCCAAGATCGGGGGTACCAAGAGACCCAGTACTTC. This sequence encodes CASSQDRGYQETQYF.

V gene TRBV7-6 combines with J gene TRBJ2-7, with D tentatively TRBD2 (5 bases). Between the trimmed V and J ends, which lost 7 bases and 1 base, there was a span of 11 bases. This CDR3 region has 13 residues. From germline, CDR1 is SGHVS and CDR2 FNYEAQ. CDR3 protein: CASMGDLSYEQYF. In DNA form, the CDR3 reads TGTGCCAGCATGGGAGACCTATCCTACGAGCAGTACTTC.

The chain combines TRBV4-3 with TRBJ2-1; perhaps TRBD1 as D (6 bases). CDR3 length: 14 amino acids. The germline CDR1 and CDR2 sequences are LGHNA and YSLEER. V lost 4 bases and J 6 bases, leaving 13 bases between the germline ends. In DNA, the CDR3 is TGCGCCAGCAGCCGGGGCCGAGGGGGCAATGAGCAGTTCTTC. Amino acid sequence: CASSRGRGGNEQFF.

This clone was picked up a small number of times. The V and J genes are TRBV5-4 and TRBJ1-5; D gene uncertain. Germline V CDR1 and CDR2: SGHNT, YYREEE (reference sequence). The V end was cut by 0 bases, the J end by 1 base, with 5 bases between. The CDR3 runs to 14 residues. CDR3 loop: CASSLGGSNQPQHF. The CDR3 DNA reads TGTGCCAGCAGCTTGGGAGGAAGCAATCAGCCCCAGCATTTT.

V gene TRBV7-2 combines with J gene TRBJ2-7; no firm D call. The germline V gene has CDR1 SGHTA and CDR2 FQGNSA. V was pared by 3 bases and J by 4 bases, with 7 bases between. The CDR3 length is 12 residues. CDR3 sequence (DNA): TGTGCCAGCAGCTTTACTTTGTACGAGCAGTACTTC. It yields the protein CASSFTLYEQYF.

This CDR3 reads CASSQVLQGRRYF. CDR3 nucleotide sequence: TGTGCCAGCAGCCAAGTGCTCCAGGGGAGGCGGTACTTC. The rearrangement links TRBV14 to TRBJ2-7; TRBD1 or TRBD2 may be the D gene (6 bases each). The CDR3 sequence is 13 residues long. Germline V gene data show CDR1 as SGHDN and CDR2 as FVKESK. The ends were cut back, 1 base at V and 12 bases at J, with 16 bases in the middle.

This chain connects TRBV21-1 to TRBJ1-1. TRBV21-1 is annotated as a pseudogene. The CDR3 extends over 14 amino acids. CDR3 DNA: TGTGCCAGCAGCAAAAATGATTGGAACACTGAAGCTTTCTTT. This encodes CASSKNDWNTEAFF.

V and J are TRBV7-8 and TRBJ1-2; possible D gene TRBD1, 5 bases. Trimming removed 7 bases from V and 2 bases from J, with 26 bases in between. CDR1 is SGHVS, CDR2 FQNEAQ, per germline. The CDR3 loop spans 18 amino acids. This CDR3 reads CASTIRMGGSPSNYGYTF. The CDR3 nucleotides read TGTGCCAGCACGATTAGGATGGGGGGGTCCCCATCAAACTATGGCTACACCTTC. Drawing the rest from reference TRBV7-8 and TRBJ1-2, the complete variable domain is GAGVSQSPRYKVAKRGQDVALRCDPISGHVSLFWYQQALGQGPEFLTYFQNEAQLDKSGLPSDRFFAERPEGSVSTLKIQRTQQEDSAVYLCASTIRMGGSPSNYGYTFGSGTRLTVV.

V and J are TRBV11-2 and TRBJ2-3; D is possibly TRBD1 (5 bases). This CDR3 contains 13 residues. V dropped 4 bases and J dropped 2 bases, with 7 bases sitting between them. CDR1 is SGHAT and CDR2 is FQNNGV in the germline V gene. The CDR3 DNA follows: TGTGCCAGCAGCTCAGGGAACACAGATACGCAGTATTTT. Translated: CASSSGNTDTQYF.

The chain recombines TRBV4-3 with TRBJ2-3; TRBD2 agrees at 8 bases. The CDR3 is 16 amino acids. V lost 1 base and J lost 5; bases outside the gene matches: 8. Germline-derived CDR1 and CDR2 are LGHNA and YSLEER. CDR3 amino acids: CASSQGREGLEDTQYF. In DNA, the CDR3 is TGCGCCAGCAGCCAAGGTCGGGAGGGGCTTGAAGATACGCAGTATTTT.

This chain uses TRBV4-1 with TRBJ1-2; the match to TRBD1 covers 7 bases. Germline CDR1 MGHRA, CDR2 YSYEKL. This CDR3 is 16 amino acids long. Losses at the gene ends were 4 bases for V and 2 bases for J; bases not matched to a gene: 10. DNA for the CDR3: TGCGCCAGCAGCCGAGCGCTGAGACAGGGCAACTATGGCTACACCTTC. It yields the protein CASSRALRQGNYGYTF.

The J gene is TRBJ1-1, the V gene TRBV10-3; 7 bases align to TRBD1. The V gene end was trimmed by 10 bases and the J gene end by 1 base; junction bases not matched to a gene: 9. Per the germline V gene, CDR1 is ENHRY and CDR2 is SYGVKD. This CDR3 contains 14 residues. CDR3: CATLPGQTNTEAFF. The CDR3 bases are TGTGCCACCTTACCGGGACAGACGAACACTGAAGCTTTCTTT.

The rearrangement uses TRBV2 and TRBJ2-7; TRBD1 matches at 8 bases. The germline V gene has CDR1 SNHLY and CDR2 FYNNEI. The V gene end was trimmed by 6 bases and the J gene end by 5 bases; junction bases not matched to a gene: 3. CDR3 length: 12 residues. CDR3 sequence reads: CASSETGDEQYF. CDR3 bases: TGTGCCAGCAGCGAGACAGGGGACGAGCAGTACTTC.